One and the same sample provided the 32 T cell receptor beta chains below, sequenced in a study of OX40 agonist ivuxolimab in advanced cancers. The method was immunoSEQ multiplex PCR; TCRdb's version includes in-frame clones alone and lacks a portion of them. This repertoire shows tens of thousands of clones, 94% found once; its top ten account for 12%. The starting material was CD4+ or CD8+ T cells sorted from blood, obtained in a trial of the OX40 agonist ivuxolimab. The receptors derive from an adult with an advanced solid tumor such as melanoma, head and neck, liver or kidney cancer.

This clone has a single count. This chain uses TRBV5-1 with TRBJ2-7; a possible D gene is TRBD1 (6 bases). The CDR3 extends over 14 amino acids. Per germline, CDR1 SGHRS and CDR2 YFSETQ. With 1 base removed from V and 3 bases from J, the gap between germline ends came to 11 bases. CDR3 in amino acids: CASSLYPGDYEQYF. CDR3 nucleotides: TGCGCCAGCAGCTTGTATCCAGGGGACTACGAGCAGTACTTC.

The chain carries TRBV19 and TRBJ1-2, with D uncertain. V was clipped by 4 bases and J by 8 bases, with 11 bases between them. This CDR3 is 12 amino acids long. From germline, CDR1 is LNHDA and CDR2 SQIVND (reference sequence). CDR3 residues: CASSTPPGGYTF. The DNA of the CDR3 is TGTGCCAGTAGTACCCCCCCAGGCGGCTACACCTTC.

The rearrangement joins TRBV7-8 to TRBJ2-3, with D perhaps matching TRBD2 (6 bases). The CDR3 contains 17 residues. CDR1 and CDR2 (germline): SGHVS, FQNEAQ. Trimming pared 4 bases from V and 0 bases from J, leaving 17 bases between. CDR3 sequence (DNA): TGTGCCAGCAGCTCTAGCGCTTCTTCCTTCAGCACAGATACGCAGTATTTT. Encoded protein: CASSSSASSFSTDTQYF.

This chain uses TRBV19 with TRBJ2-7, with TRBD1 as a possible D gene (5 bases). The CDR3 spans 14 residues. Germline values: CDR1 LNHDA, CDR2 SQIVND (reference sequence). Trimming left V 1 base short and J 3 bases short, with 10 bases between. CDR3 region: CASSIGTQVYEQYF. The CDR3 coding sequence is TGTGCCAGTAGTATAGGGACACAAGTCTACGAGCAGTACTTC. The whole variable domain, remainder taken from reference TRBV19 and TRBJ2-7, is DGGITQSPKYLFRKEGQNVTLSCEQNLNHDAMYWYRQDPGQGLRLIYYSQIVNDFQKGDIAEGYSVSREKKESFPLTVTSAQKNPTAFYLCASSIGTQVYEQYFGPGTRLTVT.

In DNA, the CDR3 is TGCGCCAGCAGCCAAGCCCCGTTAGCCTACGAGCAGTACTTC. It is translated as CASSQAPLAYEQYF. The rearrangement uses TRBV4-1 and TRBJ2-7; no clear D gene. CDR1 and CDR2 from the germline V gene are MGHRA and YSYEKL. V lost 1 base, J lost 2 bases, and 9 bases lay in between. The CDR3 loop spans 14 amino acids.

This sequence joins TRBV27 and TRBJ2-7; TRBD1 matches 8 bases. Germline V gives CDR1 MNHEY, CDR2 SMNVEV (reference sequence). The CDR3 is 15 residues long. V dropped 6 bases and J dropped 0; count of bases not matched to a gene: 7. As DNA, the CDR3 is TGTGCCAGCAGGGCCGGGACAGGCCCCTCCTACGAGCAGTACTTC. Its protein is CASRAGTGPSYEQYF.

The chain is built from TRBV28 and TRBJ2-3, with TRBD1 as a possible D gene (5 bases). Germline lookup yields CDR1 MDHEN and CDR2 SYDVKM. Trimming cost V 8 bases and J 1 base, with 16 bases left between them. The CDR3 sequence is 15 residues long. This CDR3 is CASGARVWGTDTQYF. The CDR3 coding sequence is TGTGCCAGCGGGGCTAGGGTTTGGGGCACAGATACGCAGTATTTT.

The gene calls are TRBV28 and TRBJ1-1; D not resolved. Trimming pared 7 bases from V and 1 base from J, leaving 10 bases between. The CDR3 is made up of 13 amino acids. CDR1 is MDHEN, CDR2 SYDVKM, per germline. CDR3 in DNA: TGTGCCAGCACGGGGAGGGAGAACACTGAAGCTTTCTTT. Protein product: CASTGRENTEAFF.

This clone was recorded once. V and J are TRBV27 and TRBJ2-3; 7 bases align to TRBD1. The germline gives CDR1 MNHEY, CDR2 SMNVEV (reference sequence). Trimming cost V 2 bases and J 8 bases; bases outside gene matches: 4. This CDR3 has 13 residues. The CDR3 DNA reads TGTGCCAGCAGTTTAACAGGGGTCAGTACGCAGTATTTT. This sequence encodes CASSLTGVSTQYF.

This clone was detected once. The rearrangement joins TRBV6-6 to TRBJ2-3; TRBD2 agrees at 8 bases. The V segment lost 2 bases and the J segment 1 base; nucleotides outside the gene matches: 5. Looked up from germline, CDR1 is MNHNY and CDR2 is SVGAGI (reference sequence). CDR3 length: 16 amino acids. The CDR3 here is CASSYLSGTGTDTQYF. The CDR3 DNA is TGTGCCAGCAGTTACCTTAGCGGGACGGGCACAGATACGCAGTATTTT.

This rearrangement joins TRBV11-2 to TRBJ2-7; 10 nucleotides match TRBD1. The CDR3 has 15 amino acids. CDR1 and CDR2 (germline): SGHAT, FQNNGV. After removal of 8 bases from V and 4 bases from J, the junction contained 11 bases not matched to a gene. The CDR3 loop reads CASRRRGTGVYEQYF. CDR3 coding DNA: TGTGCCAGCCGCCGTCGAGGGACAGGGGTGTACGAGCAGTACTTC.

This chain uses TRBV5-1 with TRBJ2-5; D gene uncertain. Germline V gene lookup returns CDR1 SGHRS and CDR2 YFSETQ. V was pared by 4 bases and J by 0 bases, with 4 bases between. This CDR3 is built from 12 residues. The chain's CDR3 is CASSKYQETQYF. CDR3 DNA: TGCGCCAGCAGCAAGTACCAAGAGACCCAGTACTTC. The full variable domain, its missing parts supplied by reference TRBV5-1 and TRBJ2-5, is KAGVTQTPRYLIKTRGQQVTLSCSPISGHRSVSWYQQTPGQGLQFLFEYFSETQRNKGNFPGRFSGRQFSNSRSEMNVSTLELGDSALYLCASSKYQETQYFGPGTRLLVL.

V usage is TRBV13 and J usage is TRBJ2-1; D uncertain. V lost 2 bases and J 6 bases, leaving 2 bases between the germline ends. The CDR3 loop spans 11 amino acids. CDR1 PRHDT and CDR2 FYEKMQ come from the germline V gene (reference sequence). This CDR3 reads CASSLTNEQFF. The DNA for the CDR3 is TGTGCCAGCAGCTTAACCAATGAGCAGTTCTTC.

The CDR3 DNA is TGTGCCAGCATAACGGGGGAGGCGGGGGCCAATCAGCCCCAGCATTTT. It specifies CASITGEAGANQPQHF. This chain joins TRBV6-6 and TRBJ1-5, with D maybe TRBD1 (6 bases). This CDR3 spans 16 amino acids. Germline CDR1 is MNHNY and CDR2 is SVGAGI (reference sequence). With 7 bases removed from V and 3 bases from J, the gap between germline ends came to 19 bases.

CDR3 nucleotides: TGTGCCAGCAGCTTAGTAGCGGGAGGTCAAAACATTCAGTACTTC. As protein: CASSLVAGGQNIQYF. The chain links TRBV7-2 to TRBJ2-4, with 10 bases lining up with TRBD2. The trim removed 1 base at V and 5 bases at J, leaving 2 bases unmatched. The CDR3 consists of 15 residues. CDR1 is SGHTA, CDR2 FQGNSA, per germline.

This chain uses TRBV5-4 with TRBJ2-3; 13 bases agree with TRBD2. V was pared by 2 bases and J by 11 bases, with 5 bases of the junction left unmatched. This CDR3 region has 14 residues. The germline gives CDR1 SGHNT, CDR2 YYREEE (reference sequence). The CDR3 DNA follows: TGTGCCAGCAGCTTAGGACTAGCGGGAGAGGTGCAGTATTTT. It yields the protein CASSLGLAGEVQYF.

The count of this clone is one. The V and J genes are TRBV4-1 and TRBJ1-1; D may be TRBD1 (6 bases). Trimming took off 2 bases at V and 9 bases at J, with 16 bases between the two ends. This CDR3 is built from 14 residues. Germline loops: CDR1 MGHRA, CDR2 YSYEKL. The CDR3 loop reads CASSQFPDSDKAFF. CDR3 coding DNA: TGCGCCAGCAGCCAATTCCCGGACAGCGACAAAGCTTTCTTT.

This rearrangement joins TRBV7-2 to TRBJ2-5, with a tentative D call TRBD2 (6 bases). The CDR3 is made up of 13 amino acids. Germline lookup yields CDR1 SGHTA and CDR2 FQGNSA. Trimming removed 3 bases from V and 4 bases from J, with 9 bases in between. The CDR3 sequence is CASSFNGGETQYF. CDR3 bases: TGTGCCAGCAGCTTCAACGGGGGAGAGACCCAGTACTTC.

The rearrangement joins TRBV7-2 to TRBJ2-1; D remains ambiguous. V gave up 0 bases and J gave up 8 bases, with 8 bases separating them. Germline V gene lookup returns CDR1 SGHTA and CDR2 FQGNSA. The CDR3 totals 13 residues. The CDR3 protein is CASSLAPWHEQFF. CDR3 nucleotides: TGTGCCAGCAGCTTAGCGCCCTGGCATGAGCAGTTCTTC.

The rearrangement uses TRBV2 and TRBJ2-7; the match to TRBD1 covers 7 bases. Germline V gene data show CDR1 as SNHLY and CDR2 as FYNNEI. This CDR3 is 15 amino acids long. J gave up 5 bases and V 2 bases, and 9 bases lay outside the gene matches. The CDR3: CASSERTGLRHEQYF. The DNA of the CDR3 is TGTGCCAGCAGTGAAAGGACAGGTCTGCGACACGAGCAGTACTTC.

V gene TRBV6-5 combines with J gene TRBJ2-7, with D maybe TRBD2 (6 bases). Germline CDR1 is MNHEY and CDR2 is SVGAGI. The CDR3 totals 12 residues. Trimming stripped 2 bases from V and 6 bases from J, with 8 bases between. The CDR3 is CASSYGGTEQYF. The CDR3 DNA reads as TGTGCCAGCAGTTACGGAGGGACCGAGCAGTACTTC.

The gene calls are TRBV30 and TRBJ2-7, with D perhaps TRBD1 or TRBD2 (5 bases each). Looked up from germline, CDR1 is GTSNPN and CDR2 is SVGIG (reference sequence). This CDR3 is 16 amino acids long. V dropped 3 bases and J dropped 6 bases, with 24 bases sitting between them. CDR3 DNA sequence: TGTGCCTGGAGAGGAGTGGGACCCGGGACGGCCCTCGAGCAGTACTTC. It codes for CAWRGVGPGTALEQYF.

This chain links TRBV15 with TRBJ2-7, with 9 bases aligning to TRBD1. Germline CDR1 is LNHNV and CDR2 is YYDKDF (reference sequence). The CDR3 totals 17 residues. The J segment lost 7 bases and the V segment lost 1 base, leaving 14 bases of the junction unmatched. CDR3 bases: TGTGCCACCAGCAGAGGGGGACAGGGAGGGCCCCATGGGGAGCAGTACTTC. Translated: CATSRGGQGGPHGEQYF.

The chain carries TRBV6-5 and TRBJ1-1; D gene uncertain. This CDR3 is 13 amino acids long. The germline V and J ends were trimmed by 3 bases and 4 bases, with 9 bases remaining between them. Germline V gene lookup returns CDR1 MNHEY and CDR2 SVGAGI. As DNA, the CDR3 is TGTGCCAGCAGTTATAACCCCACCACTGAAGCTTTCTTT. It specifies CASSYNPTTEAFF.

This sequence joins TRBV18 and TRBJ2-3; D is perhaps TRBD2 (6 bases). V was shortened by 6 bases and J by 3 bases, with 13 bases between the two germline ends. Germline values: CDR1 KGHSH, CDR2 LQKENI. The CDR3 is 14 residues long. The CDR3 bases are TGTGCCAGCTCTTTCGGGGGAGCGACAGATACGCAGTATTTT. Its translation is CASSFGGATDTQYF.

This clone appeared a single time. This chain links TRBV6-5 with TRBJ2-2, with 7 bases fitting TRBD1. The germline V gene encodes CDR1 MNHEY and CDR2 SVGAGI. V dropped 2 bases and J dropped 6; count of bases not matched to a gene: 3. This CDR3 is 14 amino acids long. Written as DNA, the CDR3 is TGTGCCAGCAGTTACAACACAGGGGCCGGGGAGCTGTTTTTT. Translated: CASSYNTGAGELFF.

V usage is TRBV4-3 and J usage is TRBJ2-7; D is possibly TRBD1 (5 bases). Germline V gene lookup returns CDR1 LGHNA and CDR2 YSLEER. The CDR3 loop spans 13 amino acids. Trimming left V 0 bases short and J 6 bases short, with 9 bases between. Here the CDR3 reads CASSQDWQGEQYF. The CDR3 bases are TGCGCCAGCAGCCAAGACTGGCAGGGCGAGCAGTACTTC.

The gene calls are TRBV25-1 and TRBJ2-1; 10 nucleotides line up with TRBD2. Germline loops: CDR1 MGHDK, CDR2 SYGVNS. The CDR3 loop spans 16 amino acids. V shed 2 bases, J shed 3 bases, and the junction held 4 bases outside the gene matches. The CDR3 spells CASSELGLAVYNEQFF. As DNA, the CDR3 is TGTGCCAGCAGTGAACTTGGACTAGCGGTCTACAATGAGCAGTTCTTC.

The chain carries TRBV7-2 and TRBJ2-2; 8 nucleotides line up with TRBD2. The CDR3 covers 17 residues. Germline CDR1 SGHTA, CDR2 FQGNSA. After removal of 1 base from V and 6 bases from J, the junction contained 10 bases not matched to a gene. CDR3 region: CASSLEASGPPPGELFF. The CDR3, as DNA: TGTGCCAGCAGCTTAGAGGCTAGCGGGCCCCCCCCCGGGGAGCTGTTTTTT. The full variable domain, completed using reference TRBV7-2 and TRBJ2-2, is GAGVSQSPSNKVTEKGKDVELRCDPISGHTALYWYRQSLGQGLEFLIYFQGNSAPDKSGLPSDRFSAERTGGSVSTLTIQRTQQEDSAVYLCASSLEASGPPPGELFFGEGSRLTVL.

The chain joins TRBV4-2 to TRBJ2-7; tentatively, D is TRBD2 (6 bases). The CDR3 contains 15 residues. The V and J ends lost 4 bases and 0 bases respectively, with 13 bases between them. Germline values: CDR1 LGHNA, CDR2 YNFKEQ. The CDR3 spells CASSPMGGASYEQYF. CDR3 DNA: TGTGCCAGCAGCCCCATGGGAGGTGCCTCCTACGAGCAGTACTTC.

The chain uses TRBV7-8 and TRBJ2-7; D unresolved. Germline loops: CDR1 SGHVS, CDR2 FQNEAQ. Trimming removed 6 bases at V and 2 bases at J, with 14 bases between. The CDR3 extends over 14 amino acids. CDR3 DNA sequence: TGTGCCAGCAGTCTTTTAGACAAGACCTACGAGCAGTACTTC. It translates to CASSLLDKTYEQYF.

The V gene is TRBV28, the J gene TRBJ2-2, with D uncertain. V was cut by 5 bases and J by 5 bases, with 6 bases left in between. Germline V CDR1 and CDR2: MDHEN, SYDVKM. The CDR3 spans 12 residues. DNA of the CDR3: TGTGCCAGCAGTATGGATACCGGGGAGCTGTTTTTT. Amino acid sequence: CASSMDTGELFF. Complete variable domain (other parts from reference TRBV28 and TRBJ2-2): DVKVTQSSRYLVKRTGEKVFLECVQDMDHENMFWYRQDPGLGLRLIYFSYDVKMKEKGDIPEGYSVSREKKERFSLILESASTNQTSMYLCASSMDTGELFFGEGSRLTVL.